Listed here are 3 T cell receptor beta chains from one sample, sequenced in a study of early T cells in non-severe SARS-CoV-2 infection. TCRdb ran MiXCR on the 5' RACE reads and lists one entry per CDR3 protein. Of under 55,000 distinct CDR3 sequences listed, 9.5% to 13% were seen once; the top ten hold 20% to 25%. Sequences were obtained from whole blood. These receptors were taken from an adult who was a healthcare worker with PCR-confirmed SARS-CoV-2 infection or an uninfected control (not recorded which).

The table lists this clonotype with many counts. The V and J genes are TRBV5-1 and TRBJ2-5; possibly TRBD2 for D (6 bases). Germline V gives CDR1 SGHRS, CDR2 YFSETQ. V was trimmed by 0 bases and J by 3 bases, leaving 9 bases between them. The length of the CDR3 is 14 residues. The CDR3 region has the DNA TGCGCCAGCAGCTTGGAGGGCGGGAAAGAGACCCAGTACTTC. This sequence encodes CASSLEGGKETQYF.

The sample holds many counts of this clonotype. CDR3: CASSLGGLPEAFF. As DNA, the CDR3 is TGTGCCAGCAGTCTGGGGGGGCTACCTGAAGCTTTCTTT. The V call is TRBV12-3 or TRBV12-4, the J call TRBJ1-1; D perhaps matches TRBD1 (6 bases). The CDR3 totals 13 residues. V dropped 5 bases and J dropped 6 bases, with 13 bases sitting between them.

This clonotype was observed at least ten times. The CDR3 DNA is TGTGCCAGCAGTCAATCAGACACCAGCTCCTACGAGCAGTACTTC. Residues: CASSQSDTSSYEQYF. The chain couples TRBV6-5 to TRBJ2-7, with no clear D. Germline assignment: CDR1 MNHEY and CDR2 SVGAGI. Trimming took 5 bases from V and 0 from J, leaving 14 bases between them. CDR3 size: 15 residues.